This TCR beta chain was recorded in a study of cytomegalovirus exposure and HLA in healthy donors. Regarding the study as a whole: For most TCR beta V segments, an earlier analysis put the productive rate at about 87% or about 30% of the time. In a later analysis, a genetic analysis reported fewer productive-TCR N-insertions in an Asian-associated ancestry cluster than the cohort average. In vitro experiments confirmed that a few CMV-associated chains were specific for CMV antigens.

Primers included in the PCR were 60 Vbeta and 13 Jbeta primers. In the original processing: Around 80 million unique TCR beta chains, roughly 11 million of them shared, were counted by a later analysis. Generated by immunoSEQ multiplex PCR, the TCRdb table keeps only in-frame clones and is missing some. V, J and clone size are those of that table, while D and trimming were read from the DNA. The sample lists 150,000 to 200,000 clones; less than 90% were seen once. Germline values: CDR1 LNHDA, CDR2 SQIVND (reference sequence). Trimming stripped 6 bases from V and 6 bases from J, with 24 bases between. CDR3 length: 16 residues. Remarks on this clone: The antigen remains undetermined.

Sequencing was done on a sample of PBMCs. This receptor was identified in a boy between 10 and 17 years old in good health and CMV-seronegative. The V gene is TRBV19, the J gene TRBJ2-7, with a tentative D call TRBD1 (6 bases). CDR3 in amino acids: CASRPPPTGNFLEQYF. In DNA, the CDR3 is TGTGCCAGTAGACCCCCTCCCACAGGGAATTTTCTCGAGCAGTACTTC.